These 29 T cell receptor beta chains share one sample of origin, sequenced in a study of T cells in Graves' hyperthyroidism and ophthalmopathy. RNA transcripts yielded amplified TCR beta CDR3 regions. Initially, a first-round RT-PCR of the TCR CDR3 employed the HTBI primer set. TCRdb itself ran the multiplex PCR reads through MiXCR, one entry per CDR3 protein. Seen here are a few hundred thousand distinct CDR3 sequences, approximately 14% observed once, and the top ten hold about a quarter. The sample was blood. These receptors were collected from a woman between 18 and 30 years old with Graves' hyperthyroidism that later progressed to Graves' ophthalmopathy.

This chain uses TRBV30 with TRBJ2-1, with D unresolved. The V end lost 1 base, the J end lost 2 bases, and 6 bases lay between the germline ends. The CDR3 has 13 amino acids. The germline V gene has CDR1 GTSNPN and CDR2 SVGIG (reference sequence). CDR3 DNA sequence: TGTGCCTGGAGTGGGCAGACCTACAATGAGCAGTTCTTC. As protein: CAWSGQTYNEQFF.

This chain connects TRBV9 to TRBJ1-6, with 9 bases identical to TRBD1. V was clipped by 4 bases and J by 3 bases; unmatched bases: 5. The CDR3 sequence is 16 residues long. Germline V CDR1 and CDR2: SGDLS, YYNGEE. Written as DNA, the CDR3 is TGTGCCAGCAGCCCAGGGACAGGGCACTATAATTCACCCCTCCACTTT. Amino acids: CASSPGTGHYNSPLHF.

V usage is TRBV18 and J usage is TRBJ2-3; D ambiguous. Trimming cost V 1 base and J 4 bases, with 9 bases left between them. CDR1 KGHSH and CDR2 LQKENI come from the germline V gene. The CDR3 consists of 14 residues. This CDR3 reads CASSPREKADTQYF. The CDR3 region has the DNA TGTGCCAGCTCACCACGGGAAAAGGCAGATACGCAGTATTTT.

This clonotype was seen many times. The chain combines TRBV27 with TRBJ1-1; unclear D gene. This CDR3 has 14 residues. V lost 3 bases, J lost 3 bases, and 11 bases lay in between. Per germline, CDR1 MNHEY and CDR2 SMNVEV (reference sequence). The CDR3 DNA is TGTGCCAGCAGTTTCTCAGGCGGAGACACTGAAGCTTTCTTT. Translation gives CASSFSGGDTEAFF.

This clonotype was recorded at least ten times. This chain joins TRBV28 and TRBJ2-7; TRBD1 or TRBD2 may be the D gene (5 bases each). The germline V gene has CDR1 MDHEN and CDR2 SYDVKM. V lost 5 bases and J lost 4, with 21 bases in between. The CDR3 has 16 residues. CDR3 amino acids: CASSLTGLGTGYEQYF. As DNA, the CDR3 is TGTGCCAGCAGTCTCACCGGGTTAGGGACCGGGTACGAGCAGTACTTC.

This clonotype was counted ten times or more. V is TRBV3-1 and J is TRBJ2-1, with TRBD1 identical over 10 bases. V was pared by 4 bases and J by 5 bases, with 5 bases of the junction left unmatched. Per the germline V gene, CDR1 is LGHDT and CDR2 is YNNKEL (reference sequence). The CDR3 is 15 amino acids. CDR3 in amino acids: CASSLPGTGDNEQFF. The CDR3 DNA reads as TGTGCCAGCAGCCTTCCCGGGACAGGGGACAATGAGCAGTTCTTC.

This clonotype was picked up one time. Possible read error: a much larger clone is one base away. The rearrangement joins TRBV30 to TRBJ2-7, with D maybe TRBD2 (6 bases). Trimming shortened V by 7 bases and J by 6 bases, and 19 bases separated the two germline ends. The germline V gene has CDR1 GTSNPN and CDR2 SVGIG (reference sequence). The length of the CDR3 is 13 residues. CDR3 sequence reads: CASRYRGYREQYF. CDR3 sequence (DNA): TGTGCCTCGAGATACCGGGGGTACCGCGAGCAGTACTTC.

Many counts were recorded for this clonotype. The chain joins TRBV7-9 to TRBJ2-5; no clear D gene. The CDR3 loop spans 13 amino acids. Germline V CDR1 and CDR2: SEHNR, FQNEAQ (reference sequence). V dropped 5 bases and J dropped 5 bases, with 12 bases sitting between them. The CDR3 loop reads CASSLSLMETQYF. In DNA form, the CDR3 reads TGTGCCAGCAGCCTGTCCCTAATGGAGACCCAGTACTTC.

This clonotype was detected ten times or more. The V call is TRBV6-1, the J call TRBJ2-5, with TRBD1 as a possible D gene (5 bases). The CDR3 loop spans 15 amino acids. CDR1 and CDR2 from the germline V gene are MNHNS and SASEGT. The germline V and J ends were trimmed by 5 bases and 2 bases, with 15 bases remaining between them. The CDR3 DNA reads as TGTGCCAGCAGTTTCCAGGGAAGCCCACAAGAGACCCAGTACTTC. As protein: CASSFQGSPQETQYF.

This clonotype was counted many times. In DNA form, the CDR3 reads TGTGCCGTACAGGGGGATGGCTATGGCTACACCTTC. Its protein is CAVQGDGYGYTF. This chain connects TRBV6-1 to TRBJ1-2, with TRBD1 identical over 8 bases. The V segment lost 11 bases and the J segment 4 bases; nucleotides outside the gene matches: 6. Germline V CDR1 and CDR2: MNHNS, SASEGT. The CDR3 has 12 residues.

The chain links TRBV7-6 to TRBJ2-5, with D perhaps assigned TRBD1 or TRBD2 (5 bases each). Germline V CDR1 and CDR2: SGHVS, FNYEAQ. Trimming pared 2 bases from V and 5 bases from J, leaving 18 bases between. There are 16 residues in the CDR3. The CDR3 spells CASSLPGPLQRETQYF. The CDR3 DNA follows: TGTGCCAGCAGCTTACCGGGGCCCCTCCAAAGGGAGACCCAGTACTTC.

Regarding this clonotype: A much larger clone lies a single base off, so this may be a read error. V usage is TRBV7-8 and J usage is TRBJ2-5, with 8 nucleotides matching TRBD2. Germline V lookup: CDR1 SGHVS, CDR2 FQNEAQ. The CDR3 contains 16 residues. Losses at the gene ends were 2 bases for V and 7 bases for J; bases not matched to a gene: 12. The CDR3 here is CASSLRSGGLVSTQYF. For the CDR3, the DNA is TGTGCCAGCAGCTTACGGTCGGGGGGGTTAGTTTCGACCCAGTACTTC. Supplemented by reference TRBV7-8 and TRBJ2-5, the full variable domain reads GAGVSQSPRYKVAKRGQDVALRCDPISGHVSLFWYQQALGQGPEFLTYFQNEAQLDKSGLPSDRFFAERPEGSVSTLKIQRTQQEDSAVYLCASSLRSGGLVSTQYFGPGTRLLVL.

This clonotype was found many times. The chain employs TRBV7-8 and TRBJ2-7; D tentatively reads TRBD1 or TRBD2 (6 bases each). Germline lookup yields CDR1 SGHVS and CDR2 FQNEAQ. This CDR3 contains 14 residues. Between the trimmed V and J ends, which lost 2 bases and 3 bases, there was a span of 11 bases. CDR3 in amino acids: CASSLRGEIYEQYF. The CDR3 coding sequence is TGTGCCAGCAGCTTAAGGGGGGAGATCTACGAGCAGTACTTC.

This clonotype was seen at least ten times. The V and J genes are TRBV12-3 or TRBV12-4 and TRBJ2-1, with no clear D. The CDR3 covers 15 residues. Trimming removed 3 bases at V and 4 bases at J, with 13 bases between. CDR3 residues: CASSFRPVPYNEQFF. DNA for the CDR3: TGTGCCAGCAGTTTCCGACCGGTTCCTTACAATGAGCAGTTCTTC.

There are many counts of this clonotype. This chain connects TRBV27 to TRBJ2-3; 10 bases line up with TRBD1. Trimming took 4 bases from V and 8 from J; bases not matched to a gene: 15. This CDR3 comprises 17 residues. Germline V gene data show CDR1 as MNHEY and CDR2 as SMNVEV (reference sequence). The CDR3 coding sequence is TGTGCCAGCAGTTCCCTAACCGGGACAGGGGTGGTAGGTACGCAGTATTTT. Translation gives CASSSLTGTGVVGTQYF.

Many counts were recorded for this clonotype. V usage is TRBV4-3 and J usage is TRBJ1-1, with D unresolved. Germline V gives CDR1 LGHNA, CDR2 YSLEER. V shed 6 bases and J shed 0 bases, with 8 bases lying between them. This CDR3 is built from 13 residues. This chain's CDR3 is CASSRLLNTEAFF. CDR3 coding DNA: TGCGCCAGCAGTCGACTCTTGAACACTGAAGCTTTCTTT.

This clonotype was counted ten times or more. The gene calls are TRBV11-3 and TRBJ2-1, with 12 bases matching TRBD2. CDR1 is SGHNT and CDR2 is YENEEA in the germline V gene. The V segment lost 5 bases and the J segment 9 bases; nucleotides outside the gene matches: 5. The CDR3 spans 14 residues. The CDR3 loop reads CASSPRTSGTEQFF. The CDR3 nucleotides read TGTGCCAGCAGCCCCCGGACTAGCGGGACTGAGCAGTTCTTC.

This clonotype has only a few counts. The chain is built from TRBV6-1 and TRBJ1-4; D might be TRBD1 (5 bases). Germline CDR1 reads MNHNS; CDR2 reads SASEGT. The length of the CDR3 is 11 residues. Trimming took 11 bases from V and 8 from J, leaving 12 bases between them. CDR3 sequence: CARSRGEKLFF. The CDR3 DNA reads as TGTGCCCGCTCCCGGGGGGAAAAACTGTTTTTT.

This clonotype showed up many times. The genes are TRBV6-1 and TRBJ2-1; 13 nucleotides match TRBD2. The CDR3 totals 15 residues. J gave up 6 bases and V 4 bases, and 3 bases lay outside the gene matches. From germline, CDR1 is MNHNS and CDR2 SASEGT. The CDR3 DNA reads as TGTGCCAGCAGTGGACTAGCGGGAGGTACCAATGAGCAGTTCTTC. The encoded protein is CASSGLAGGTNEQFF.

The V and J genes are TRBV28 and TRBJ2-2, with 8 bases lining up with TRBD2. V gave up 3 bases and J gave up 5 bases; unmatched junction bases: 8. Per germline, CDR1 MDHEN and CDR2 SYDVKM. The CDR3 has 16 amino acids. CDR3 nucleotide sequence: TGTGCCAGCAGTTTTTGGCCAGCGGGAGTAACCGGGGAGCTGTTTTTT. Protein: CASSFWPAGVTGELFF. Full variable domain (missing parts from reference TRBV28 and TRBJ2-2): DVKVTQSSRYLVKRTGEKVFLECVQDMDHENMFWYRQDPGLGLRLIYFSYDVKMKEKGDIPEGYSVSREKKERFSLILESASTNQTSMYLCASSFWPAGVTGELFFGEGSRLTVL.

There are many counts of this clonotype. CDR3 in DNA: TGTGCCAGCAGTACTACACTTGCCCTCTATGGCTACACCTTC. It specifies CASSTTLALYGYTF. V usage is TRBV2 and J usage is TRBJ1-2; D gene uncertain. This CDR3 is 14 amino acids long. CDR1 and CDR2 from the germline V gene are SNHLY and FYNNEI. The V and J ends lost 5 bases and 4 bases respectively, with 14 bases between them. Full variable domain (outside the CDR3, taken from reference TRBV2 and TRBJ1-2): EPEVTQTPSHQVTQMGQEVILRCVPISNHLYFYWYRQILGQKVEFLVSFYNNEISEKSEIFDDQFSVERPDGSNFTLKIRSTKLEDSAMYFCASSTTLALYGYTFGSGTRLTVV.

This clonotype was counted at least ten times. This rearrangement joins TRBV3-1 to TRBJ1-1; D gene uncertain. The length of the CDR3 is 12 residues. Trimming cost V 0 bases and J 11 bases, with 10 bases left between them. Germline V lookup: CDR1 LGHDT, CDR2 YNNKEL (reference sequence). The CDR3 loop is CASSQETDVAFF. In DNA, the CDR3 is TGTGCCAGCAGCCAAGAAACAGATGTGGCTTTCTTT.

This clonotype was counted ten times or more. The CDR3 loop is CATSRDWGEVSSYEQYF. CDR3 nucleotide sequence: TGTGCCACCAGCAGAGATTGGGGGGAAGTAAGCTCCTACGAGCAGTACTTC. V is TRBV15 and J is TRBJ2-7, with a tentative D call TRBD2 (6 bases). Germline V gene lookup returns CDR1 LNHNV and CDR2 YYDKDF (reference sequence). V was trimmed by 0 bases and J by 0 bases, leaving 15 bases between them. CDR3 length equals 17 residues.

This clonotype was recorded at least ten times. The genes are TRBV29-1 and TRBJ1-1, with 8 bases that match TRBD1. The CDR3 extends over 17 amino acids. After removal of 4 bases from V and 0 bases from J, the junction contained 13 bases not matched to a gene. The germline V gene has CDR1 SQVTM and CDR2 ANQGSEA. DNA of the CDR3: TGCAGCGTTGTGGGGAAAGGGACAGGACTCATGAACACTGAAGCTTTCTTT. Translated, it gives CSVVGKGTGLMNTEAFF. Complete variable domain (other parts from reference TRBV29-1 and TRBJ1-1): SAVISQKPSRDICQRGTSLTIQCQVDSQVTMMFWYRQQPGQSLTLIATANQGSEATYESGFVIDKFPISRPNLTFSTLTVSNMSPEDSSIYLCSVVGKGTGLMNTEAFFGQGTRLTVV.

The genes are TRBV10-1 and TRBJ2-1; D is unresolved. Trimming took 6 bases from V and 5 from J, leaving 11 bases between them. CDR1 is WNHNN, CDR2 SYGVQD, per germline (reference sequence). This CDR3 spans 13 amino acids. DNA for the CDR3: TGCGCCAGCAGCCATGGCCGCAACAATGAGCAGTTCTTC. This translates into CASSHGRNNEQFF.

This clonotype was counted a few times. The chain carries TRBV20-1 and TRBJ2-1; 13 positions agree with TRBD2. Looked up from germline, CDR1 is DFQATT and CDR2 is SNEGSKA (reference sequence). The CDR3 is made up of 18 amino acids. V gave up 3 bases and J gave up 8 bases; unmatched junction bases: 16. CDR3 in amino acids: CSASVKIRTSGSIYEQFF. Written as DNA, the CDR3 is TGCAGTGCTAGCGTCAAGATACGGACTAGCGGGAGTATATATGAGCAGTTCTTC.

This chain links TRBV4-3 with TRBJ2-1; no clear D. This CDR3 contains 13 residues. Between the trimmed V and J ends, which lost 2 bases and 7 bases, there was a span of 9 bases. The germline CDR1 and CDR2 sequences are LGHNA and YSLEER. This CDR3 reads CASSQNDINEQFF. CDR3 nucleotide sequence: TGCGCCAGCAGCCAAAATGACATAAATGAGCAGTTCTTC.

The chain uses TRBV10-3 and TRBJ2-1; 10 bases line up with TRBD2. CDR3 length equals 16 residues. V was pared by 0 bases and J by 9 bases, with 8 bases of the junction left unmatched. Germline V gene data show CDR1 as ENHRY and CDR2 as SYGVKD. For the CDR3, the DNA is TGTGCCATCAGTGAGTCTACACTAGCGGGAATGGGTGAGCAGTTCTTC. Translation gives CAISESTLAGMGEQFF.

In this sample, this clonotype turned up many times. The chain is built from TRBV20-1 and TRBJ1-1; weak D call: TRBD1 (6 bases). The ends were cut back, 4 bases at V and 10 bases at J, with 19 bases in the middle. The germline V gene has CDR1 DFQATT and CDR2 SNEGSKA (reference sequence). The CDR3 consists of 13 residues. The CDR3 protein is CSAIVGQWMVAFF. CDR3 coding DNA: TGCAGTGCTATAGTCGGACAGTGGATGGTAGCTTTCTTT.